The rows below give T cell receptor beta chains drawn from one sample of a study of OX40 agonist ivuxolimab in advanced cancers. The assay was immunoSEQ multiplex PCR, and TCRdb's table has in-frame clones only and misses some. Of roughly 61,000 clones in the sample, 75% to 85% are singletons; the top ten hold roughly 0.68%. The input for sequencing was CD4+ or CD8+ T cells sorted from blood, taken in a trial of the OX40 agonist ivuxolimab. The receptors stem from an adult with an advanced solid tumor such as melanoma, head and neck, liver or kidney cancer. CDR3s include the opening cysteine and the closing phenylalanine or tryptophan. Fields, in order: V gene, clone size, J gene, D gene, CDR3 protein, CDR3 DNA. The D gene is left open where the match is weak. For some rows the clone size is stated as once, few or many, or as a class when expanded; others skip it.

TRBV28,NA,TRBJ1-1,NA,CASSLQLGGTEAFF,TGTGCCAGCAGTTTACAGTTAGGGGGCACTGAAGCTTTCTTT
TRBV19,NA,TRBJ2-2,TRBD1,CASSIRLGQPSTGELFF,TGTGCCAGTAGTATACGCCTGGGACAGCCGAGCACCGGGGAGCTGTTTTTT
TRBV7-9,NA,TRBJ1-6,NA,CASSLIGGGNSPLHF,TGTGCCAGCAGCTTAATCGGGGGGGGTAATTCACCCCTCCACTTT
TRBV10-1,NA,TRBJ1-1,TRBD1,CASSESGTGFAFF,TGCGCCAGCAGTGAGTCCGGGACAGGGTTCGCTTTCTTT
TRBV19,few,TRBJ1-1,NA,CASSIDGDTEAFF,TGTGCCAGTAGTATCGATGGGGACACTGAAGCTTTCTTT
TRBV5-1,NA,TRBJ1-5,NA,CASSRDSSNQPQHF,TGCGCCAGCAGCCGCGACAGTAGCAATCAGCCCCAGCATTTT
TRBV28,NA,TRBJ2-2,TRBD1,CASRETGGNIYTGELFF,TGTGCCAGCAGGGAGACAGGGGGCAATATTTACACCGGGGAGCTGTTTTTT
TRBV4-1,once,TRBJ1-6,NA,CASSQDTPFVADGSYNSPLHF,TGCGCCAGCAGCCAAGATACCCCCTTTGTGGCGGATGGCTCCTATAATTCACCCCTCCACTTT
TRBV11-1,once,TRBJ1-1,TRBD1,CASSPQGPGTGRTEAFF,TGTGCCAGCAGCCCCCAAGGCCCCGGGACAGGGAGGACTGAAGCTTTCTTT
TRBV5-1,NA,TRBJ2-2,NA,CASSFQDTGELFF,TGCGCCAGCAGCTTCCAGGACACCGGGGAGCTGTTTTTT
TRBV6-5,NA,TRBJ1-5,NA,CASSYSQGIAQPQHF,TGTGCCAGCAGTTACTCCCAGGGGATAGCCCAGCCCCAGCATTTT
TRBV5-5,NA,TRBJ2-1,NA,CASSLKGDEQFF,TGTGCCAGCAGCCTAAAAGGCGATGAGCAGTTCTTC
TRBV19,NA,TRBJ2-2,TRBD2,CASSKAGGLSGELFF,TGTGCCAGTAGTAAGGCGGGGGGGCTGTCCGGGGAGCTGTTTTTT
TRBV29-1,NA,TRBJ2-7,NA,CSVVSSGNAYEQYF,TGCAGCGTTGTAAGTTCCGGGAATGCCTACGAGCAGTACTTC
TRBV18,once,TRBJ2-1,TRBD2,CASSPGVAGGLSEQFF,TGTGCCAGCTCACCTGGCGTAGCGGGGGGGCTAAGTGAGCAGTTCTTC
TRBV19,NA,TRBJ1-2,NA,CASRGRGLNYGYTF,TGTGCCAGTAGGGGCCGCGGCTTAAACTATGGCTACACCTTC
TRBV19,NA,TRBJ2-5,TRBD2,CASSEGLAGEETQYF,TGTGCCAGTAGCGAGGGACTAGCGGGGGAAGAGACCCAGTACTTC
TRBV6-5,few,TRBJ2-7,NA,CASSYSGKGKAYEQYF,TGTGCCAGCAGTTACTCAGGCAAAGGTAAAGCCTACGAGCAGTACTTC
TRBV7-2,NA,TRBJ1-1,TRBD1,CASSWDRNTEAFF,TGTGCCAGCAGCTGGGACAGGAACACTGAAGCTTTCTTT
TRBV5-4,few,TRBJ2-3,NA,CASSPPISTDTQYF,TGTGCCAGCAGCCCCCCTATCAGCACAGATACGCAGTATTTT
TRBV10-3,NA,TRBJ2-7,TRBD1,CAINLGKGQEQYF,TGTGCCATCAACCTAGGAAAGGGACAGGAGCAGTACTTC
TRBV11-2,NA,TRBJ1-4,NA,CASSLNGATNEKLFF,TGTGCCAGCAGCTTAAACGGGGCAACTAATGAAAAACTGTTTTTT
TRBV18,few,TRBJ2-3,NA,CASSPSDTQYF,TGTGCCAGCTCACCATCAGATACGCAGTATTTT
TRBV10-3,NA,TRBJ2-3,TRBD2,CAIRKAGGEPPDTQYF,TGTGCCATCAGAAAGGCTGGGGGGGAGCCTCCAGATACGCAGTATTTT
TRBV27,NA,TRBJ2-7,TRBD1,CARRHGTGNYEQYF,TGTGCCAGACGCCACGGGACAGGGAACTACGAGCAGTACTTC
TRBV5-1,NA,TRBJ2-5,NA,CASSFLAEETQYF,TGCGCCAGCAGCTTCTTGGCTGAAGAGACCCAGTACTTC
TRBV13,NA,TRBJ1-1,NA,CASSGGRTEAFF,TGTGCCAGCAGCGGGGGGCGAACTGAAGCTTTCTTT
TRBV19,few,TRBJ2-7,NA,CASSMVWGIEQYF,TGTGCCAGTAGTATGGTTTGGGGCATCGAGCAGTACTTC
TRBV19,NA,TRBJ2-7,TRBD2,CASSIGLGTRASQYF,TGTGCCAGTAGTATAGGTCTCGGGACTAGGGCGTCGCAGTACTTC
TRBV18,NA,TRBJ1-2,NA,CASSPGRGGSLGYTF,TGTGCCAGCTCACCGGGGAGGGGCGGCAGTTTGGGCTACACCTTC
TRBV6-5,few,TRBJ1-2,NA,CASSGVKGYGYTF,TGTGCCAGCAGTGGGGTGAAGGGCTATGGCTACACCTTC
TRBV6-5,NA,TRBJ2-3,NA,CASSYEVGSGLATQYF,TGTGCCAGCAGTTACGAGGTCGGTAGTGGGTTGGCTACGCAGTATTTT
TRBV6-5,NA,TRBJ2-7,TRBD2,CASTSGALQTYEQYF,TGTGCCAGCACTAGCGGGGCTCTTCAAACCTACGAGCAGTACTTC
TRBV4-1,NA,TRBJ2-5,NA,CASSQEEETQYF,TGCGCCAGCAGCCAAGAGGAAGAGACCCAGTACTTC
TRBV7-8,NA,TRBJ1-4,NA,CASSLASKDEKLFF,TGTGCCAGCAGCTTAGCCTCGAAAGATGAAAAACTGTTTTTT
TRBV18,few,TRBJ1-6,NA,CASSPSREWSPLHF,TGTGCCAGCTCACCATCAAGGGAATGGTCACCCCTCCACTTT
TRBV28,NA,TRBJ2-4,TRBD1,CASSLLVGTELAKNIQYF,TGTGCCAGCAGTTTATTAGTCGGGACAGAGCTAGCCAAAAACATTCAGTACTTC
TRBV2,once,TRBJ1-5,NA,CASRVDRNSNQPQHF,TGTGCCAGCAGGGTCGACAGGAATAGCAATCAGCCCCAGCATTTT
TRBV5-1,NA,TRBJ2-7,TRBD1,CASSISQGEQYF,TGCGCCAGCAGCATCTCACAGGGGGAGCAGTACTTC
TRBV5-8,NA,TRBJ2-4,NA,CASSDRQLAKNIQYF,TGTGCCAGCAGCGATCGACAGCTAGCCAAAAACATTCAGTACTTC
TRBV12-5,NA,TRBJ1-5,NA,CASALGIIVNVQPQHF,TGTGCTAGTGCATTGGGAATTATCGTCAACGTGCAGCCCCAGCATTTT
TRBV7-8,NA,TRBJ2-7,NA,CASRHRATYEQYF,TGTGCCAGCAGGCACAGAGCGACCTACGAGCAGTACTTC
TRBV20-1,NA,TRBJ1-1,NA,CSARGNTEAFF,TGCAGTGCTAGGGGGAACACTGAAGCTTTCTTT
TRBV5-1,NA,TRBJ2-1,NA,CASSLGSRAGGEQFF,TGCGCCAGCAGCTTGGGATCTCGGGCCGGAGGGGAGCAGTTCTTC
TRBV5-4,NA,TRBJ2-3,TRBD2,CASSTRGPGLAGGRTDTQYF,TGTGCCAGCAGCACCAGGGGTCCCGGACTAGCGGGGGGCCGCACAGATACGCAGTATTTT
TRBV5-1,NA,TRBJ1-1,TRBD1,CASSWPGQGNTEAFF,TGCGCCAGCAGCTGGCCGGGACAGGGGAACACTGAAGCTTTCTTT
TRBV11-3,once,TRBJ2-5,TRBD2,CASSPREEQETQYF,TGTGCCAGCAGCCCACGGGAGGAGCAAGAGACCCAGTACTTC
TRBV19,NA,TRBJ1-2,NA,CASSEGRGRYGYTF,TGTGCCAGTAGTGAGGGCAGGGGTAGATATGGCTACACCTTC
TRBV28,NA,TRBJ2-7,NA,CASSPWTVYEQYF,TGTGCCAGCAGTCCCTGGACAGTGTACGAGCAGTACTTC
TRBV28,few,TRBJ1-1,NA,CASSTNTEAFF,TGTGCCAGCAGTACGAACACTGAAGCTTTCTTT
TRBV19,NA,TRBJ2-3,TRBD1,CASSGDRGTDTQYF,TGTGCCAGTTCCGGGGACAGGGGCACAGATACGCAGTATTTT
TRBV5-1,NA,TRBJ2-4,TRBD2,CASSFGTSGRLAKNIQYF,TGCGCCAGCAGCTTCGGGACTAGCGGGAGACTAGCCAAAAACATTCAGTACTTC
TRBV6-5,NA,TRBJ1-2,NA,CASSTRDGYGYTF,TGTGCCAGCAGTACCCGGGACGGCTATGGCTACACCTTC